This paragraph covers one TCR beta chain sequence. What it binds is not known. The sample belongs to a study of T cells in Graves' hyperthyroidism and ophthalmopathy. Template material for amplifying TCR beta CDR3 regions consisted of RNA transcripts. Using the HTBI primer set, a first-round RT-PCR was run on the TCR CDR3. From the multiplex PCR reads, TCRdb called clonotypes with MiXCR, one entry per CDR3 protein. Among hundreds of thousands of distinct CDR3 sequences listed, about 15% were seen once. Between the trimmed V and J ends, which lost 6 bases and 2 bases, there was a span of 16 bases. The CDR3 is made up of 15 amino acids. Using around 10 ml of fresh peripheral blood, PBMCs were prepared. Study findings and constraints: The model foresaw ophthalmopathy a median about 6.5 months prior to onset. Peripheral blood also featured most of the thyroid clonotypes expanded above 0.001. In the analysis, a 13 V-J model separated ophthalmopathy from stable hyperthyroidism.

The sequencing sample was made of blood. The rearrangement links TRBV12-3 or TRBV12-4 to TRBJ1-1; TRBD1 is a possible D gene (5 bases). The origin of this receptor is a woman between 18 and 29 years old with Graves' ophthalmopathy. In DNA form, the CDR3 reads TGTGCCAGCAGCCCCTCGGCGGGGGACAACACTGAAGCTTTCTTT. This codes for CASSPSAGDNTEAFF.